Below, 21 T cell receptor beta chains from the same sample are listed, as sequenced in a study of beta chain features in type 1 diabetes. Since all of the isolated RNA was reverse transcribed, expressed TCRB transcripts were what got sequenced. Clones were sequenced by immunoSEQ multiplex PCR, and TCRdb holds only the in-frame ones, with some missing. The sample has about 450,000 clones; roughly an eighth are singletons. Material for sequencing was naive CD4+ T cells from blood. These receptor sequences come from a woman aged 18 to 35 in good health.

Only a few counts were recorded for this clone. The rearrangement joins TRBV15 to TRBJ2-7; TRBD1 matches 8 bases. J gave up 6 bases and V 2 bases, and 12 bases lay outside the gene matches. This CDR3 comprises 16 residues. Germline-derived CDR1 and CDR2 are LNHNV and YYDKDF (reference sequence). The CDR3 region has the DNA TGTGCCACCAGCAGAAAATACAGGGGGATTAATGTCGAGCAGTACTTC. It specifies CATSRKYRGINVEQYF.

CDR3 in DNA: TGTGCCAGCAGCTTAGGGGCAGCCGGTAATGAAAAACTGTTTTTT. The encoded protein is CASSLGAAGNEKLFF. J is TRBJ1-4 and V is TRBV7-2, with no clear D. The CDR3 sequence is 15 residues long. V was cut by 1 base and J by 4 bases, with 10 bases left in between. CDR1 is SGHTA, CDR2 FQGNSA, per germline. Combining the CDR3 with reference TRBV7-2 and TRBJ1-4 gives the whole variable domain GAGVSQSPSNKVTEKGKDVELRCDPISGHTALYWYRQSLGQGLEFLIYFQGNSAPDKSGLPSDRFSAERTGGSVSTLTIQRTQQEDSAVYLCASSLGAAGNEKLFFGSGTQLSVL.

In the case of this clone: This CDR3 is also generated by other DNA sequences in the sample. The chain uses TRBV6-5 and TRBJ2-3; TRBD2 is a possible D gene (6 bases). Germline assignment: CDR1 MNHEY and CDR2 SVGAGI. Trimming removed 2 bases from V and 3 bases from J, with 9 bases in between. The CDR3 covers 14 residues. The CDR3 protein is CASSYSGGTDTQYF. The CDR3 DNA sequence: TGTGCCAGCAGTTACAGTGGGGGGACAGATACGCAGTATTTT.

CDR3 loop: CASSLAVAGAYNEQFF. DNA for the CDR3: TGTGCCAGCAGCTTAGCGGTAGCGGGAGCCTACAATGAGCAGTTCTTC. V is TRBV7-9 and J is TRBJ2-1; 9 bases are a match to TRBD2. The length of the CDR3 is 16 residues. The germline V gene encodes CDR1 SEHNR and CDR2 FQNEAQ (reference sequence). V lost 0 bases to trimming and J lost 2 bases; unmatched junction nucleotides: 2.

The chain employs TRBV5-6 and TRBJ2-5, with 14 positions matching TRBD2. The V gene's germline CDR1 is SGHDT and CDR2 YYEEEE. There are 16 residues in the CDR3. V trimming: 4 bases; J trimming: 7 bases; junction bases outside the gene matches: 9. The CDR3 loop reads CASSLRTSGRRVTQYF. Written as DNA, the CDR3 is TGTGCCAGCAGCCTCCGGACTAGCGGGAGGAGGGTGACCCAGTACTTC.

This clone was observed a handful of times. This chain joins TRBV10-3 and TRBJ1-2, with D unclear. The V gene lost 3 bases and the J gene lost 4 bases, with 6 bases spanning the gap. The CDR3 length is 12 residues. In germline, CDR1 is ENHRY, CDR2 SYGVKD. The CDR3 loop is CAISETGYGYTF. The CDR3 DNA reads TGTGCCATCAGTGAAACCGGCTATGGCTACACCTTC.

The chain couples TRBV15 to TRBJ2-5; no clear D gene. CDR1 is LNHNV, CDR2 YYDKDF, per germline (reference sequence). Trimming shortened V by 0 bases and J by 2 bases, and 7 bases separated the two germline ends. The CDR3 runs to 14 residues. As DNA, the CDR3 is TGTGCCACCAGCAGAGATCTCCCTCAAGAGACCCAGTACTTC. This sequence encodes CATSRDLPQETQYF.

The rearrangement links TRBV4-2 to TRBJ1-2, with D maybe TRBD1 (6 bases). The germline V gene has CDR1 LGHNA and CDR2 YNFKEQ. The CDR3 is 14 residues long. V was cut by 4 bases and J by 2 bases, with 11 bases left in between. For the CDR3, the DNA is TGTGCCAGCAGCCGGACAGCGTCGAACTATGGCTACACCTTC. Translated, it gives CASSRTASNYGYTF.

The chain couples TRBV18 to TRBJ2-7; no clear D. Germline loops: CDR1 KGHSH, CDR2 LQKENI. V was pared by 0 bases and J by 7 bases, with 10 bases between. The CDR3 length is 13 residues. CDR3 nucleotide sequence: TGTGCCAGCTCACCACCGTTGGTTGTTGAGCAGTACTTC. Residues: CASSPPLVVEQYF.

This chain connects TRBV7-9 to TRBJ1-2; TRBD1 matches 7 bases. The junction had 7 bases not matched to a gene; V was cut back by 1 base and J by 8 bases. The CDR3 contains 14 residues. Germline V gives CDR1 SEHNR, CDR2 FQNEAQ (reference sequence). The CDR3 nucleotides read TGTGCCAGCAGCTTAGTCGGGACAGCGGGAGGCTACACCTTC. Translated, it gives CASSLVGTAGGYTF.

V gene TRBV11-2 combines with J gene TRBJ2-5; no definite D call. The CDR3 loop spans 11 amino acids. The ends were cut back, 1 base at V and 5 bases at J, with 2 bases in the middle. Germline assignment: CDR1 SGHAT and CDR2 FQNNGV. The CDR3 DNA reads TGTGCCAGCAGCTTAGCGGAGACCCAGTACTTC. Its translation is CASSLAETQYF.

The V call is TRBV30, the J call TRBJ2-3; 14 bases match TRBD2. CDR3 length: 18 amino acids. CDR1 and CDR2 (germline): GTSNPN, SVGIG (reference sequence). V trimming: 3 bases; J trimming: 3 bases; junction bases outside the gene matches: 11. The CDR3 loop is CAWRDGLAGGFWTDTQYF. The CDR3 coding sequence is TGTGCCTGGAGGGACGGACTAGCGGGAGGCTTTTGGACAGATACGCAGTATTTT.

This clone turned up a few times. V and J are TRBV7-9 and TRBJ2-3; TRBD1 agrees at 8 bases. This CDR3 comprises 15 residues. The V gene's germline CDR1 is SEHNR and CDR2 FQNEAQ (reference sequence). Germline trimming cut 0 bases from V and 7 bases from J; bases unmatched to any gene: 6. The CDR3 DNA reads TGTGCCAGCAGCTTAGCAGCAGGGGGCGCGAATACGCAGTATTTT. This gives the protein CASSLAAGGANTQYF.

The chain carries TRBV9 and TRBJ2-3; D might be TRBD2 (5 bases). The ends were cut back, 0 bases at V and 4 bases at J, with 12 bases in the middle. The CDR3 has 15 residues. Germline lookup yields CDR1 SGDLS and CDR2 YYNGEE. The chain's CDR3 is CASSVAASKADTQYF. The CDR3 nucleotides read TGTGCCAGCAGCGTAGCGGCTAGCAAGGCAGATACGCAGTATTTT.

V and J are TRBV7-9 and TRBJ2-2; D perhaps matches TRBD1 (5 bases). This CDR3 has 14 amino acids. Trimming cost V 5 bases and J 3 bases, with 10 bases left between them. Germline V gene sequence: CDR1 SEHNR, CDR2 FQNEAQ (reference sequence). As DNA, the CDR3 is TGTGCCAGCAGCAGGGGTGTTGACACCGGGGAGCTGTTTTTT. Its translation: CASSRGVDTGELFF.

This clone was observed a few times. The V call is TRBV7-6, the J call TRBJ2-1, with 9 bases lining up with TRBD1. CDR3 length: 14 amino acids. Germline CDR1 is SGHVS and CDR2 is FNYEAQ. V was pared by 8 bases and J by 8 bases, with 10 bases of the junction left unmatched. The CDR3 region has the DNA TGTGCCAGCTCCCCCGGGACAGGGCCCCATGAGCAGTTCTTC. Protein product: CASSPGTGPHEQFF.

J is TRBJ1-3 and V is TRBV18; 8 bases are shared with TRBD1. CDR3 length equals 15 residues. V was pared by 3 bases and J by 8 bases, with 9 bases of the junction left unmatched. Germline CDR1 is KGHSH and CDR2 is LQKENI. The CDR3 sequence is CASSPIGQGEDTIYF. The CDR3 nucleotides are TGTGCCAGCTCACCGATTGGACAGGGAGAGGACACCATATATTTT.

The chain couples TRBV5-4 to TRBJ2-5; maybe TRBD1 (6 bases). CDR3 length: 13 residues. Trimming shortened V by 2 bases and J by 5 bases, and 10 bases separated the two germline ends. Germline values: CDR1 SGHNT, CDR2 YYREEE (reference sequence). CDR3 loop: CASSLQGWETQYF. CDR3 nucleotide sequence: TGTGCCAGCAGCTTACAGGGCTGGGAGACCCAGTACTTC.

The rearrangement joins TRBV5-1 to TRBJ1-2, with D possibly matching TRBD1 (5 bases). V lost 0 bases to trimming and J lost 0 bases, with 15 bases between them. Germline V gene sequence: CDR1 SGHRS, CDR2 YFSETQ. The CDR3 has 17 residues. DNA of the CDR3: TGCGCCAGCAGCTTGGTCCCGGGGGTCGGCGCTAACTATGGCTACACCTTC. Protein: CASSLVPGVGANYGYTF. The variable domain in full, with the rest retrieved from reference TRBV5-1 and TRBJ1-2, is KAGVTQTPRYLIKTRGQQVTLSCSPISGHRSVSWYQQTPGQGLQFLFEYFSETQRNKGNFPGRFSGRQFSNSRSEMNVSTLELGDSALYLCASSLVPGVGANYGYTFGSGTRLTVV.

V gene TRBV2 combines with J gene TRBJ2-7; D is unclear. This CDR3 comprises 10 residues. Germline values: CDR1 SNHLY, CDR2 FYNNEI. V lost 8 bases and J lost 3, with 5 bases in between. The CDR3 nucleotides read TGTGCCAGCGTAATCTACGAGCAGTACGTC. Translating gives CASVIYEQYV.

The table lists this clone with a few counts. The chain is built from TRBV15 and TRBJ2-3; 13 bases agree with TRBD2. In germline, CDR1 is LNHNV, CDR2 YYDKDF (reference sequence). V shed 3 bases and J 4 bases; nucleotides not matched to a gene: 13. This CDR3 contains 19 residues. CDR3 sequence reads: CATSRKRTSGSGVSDTQYF. DNA for the CDR3: TGTGCCACCAGCAGGAAACGGACTAGCGGGAGCGGGGTGTCAGATACGCAGTATTTT.